This T cell receptor beta chain was captured in a study of T cell responses to AZD1222 COVID-19 vaccine. Study-wide points: Recipients of two AZD1222 doses showed rising Spike-specific TCR breadth and depth. At baseline, just 6 or 7 AZD1222 recipients tested seropositive.

Concerning this clone: The antigen is not known.

This CDR3 region has 14 residues. Trimming cost V 1 base and J 5 bases; bases outside gene matches: 4. Germline-derived CDR1 and CDR2 are SGHRS and YFSETQ. The table came from immunoSEQ multiplex PCR; TCRdb's copy has only in-frame clones and leaves some out. There are around 160,000 clones in the sample; over 80% occur only once, and 3% to 4% lies in the top ten. The receptor was derived from an adult who received the AZD1222 COVID-19 vaccine. The V call is TRBV5-1, the J call TRBJ2-5; 8 bases fit TRBD1. The material sequenced was peripheral blood, taken 28 days after the second AZD1222 dose. The DNA of the CDR3 is TGCGCCAGCAGCTTGCAGGGGGCCGGGGAGACCCAGTACTTC. Translating gives CASSLQGAGETQYF. Full variable domain (remainder filled in from reference TRBV5-1 and TRBJ2-5): KAGVTQTPRYLIKTRGQQVTLSCSPISGHRSVSWYQQTPGQGLQFLFEYFSETQRNKGNFPGRFSGRQFSNSRSEMNVSTLELGDSALYLCASSLQGAGETQYFGPGTRLLVL.